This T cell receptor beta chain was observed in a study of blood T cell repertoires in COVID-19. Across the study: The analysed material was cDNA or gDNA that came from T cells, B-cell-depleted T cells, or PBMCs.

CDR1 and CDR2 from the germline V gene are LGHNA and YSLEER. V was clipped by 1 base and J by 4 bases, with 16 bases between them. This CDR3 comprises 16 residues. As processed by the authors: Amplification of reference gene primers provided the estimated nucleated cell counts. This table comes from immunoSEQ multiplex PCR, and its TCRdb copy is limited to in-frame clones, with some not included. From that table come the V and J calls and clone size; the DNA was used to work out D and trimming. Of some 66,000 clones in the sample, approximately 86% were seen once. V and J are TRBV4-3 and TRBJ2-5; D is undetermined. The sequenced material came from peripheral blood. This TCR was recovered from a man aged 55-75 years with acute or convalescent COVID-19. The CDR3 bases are TGCGCCAGCAGCCAAGGTGATGTTGTCCAGCGAGAGACCCAGTACTTC. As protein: CASSQGDVVQRETQYF.